Shown below are 2 T cell receptor beta chains from a single sample sequenced in a study of shared clonotypes between healthy human individuals. Here immunoSEQ multiplex PCR was the method, and the copy in TCRdb shows in-frame clones only, minus some. The table has more than 2,000,000 clones, just over 90% seen once; the top ten hold about 0.37%. The sample consisted of naive CD4+ T cells from PBMCs. Subset specified: CD45RA+ positively selected. These TCRs come from a young man in good health. Some clones in this sample may be carry-over from other donors' samples.

V and J are TRBV18 and TRBJ1-4; 7 bases agree with TRBD1. This CDR3 has 14 amino acids. The germline V gene has CDR1 KGHSH and CDR2 LQKENI. Losses at the gene ends were 3 bases for V and 4 bases for J; bases not matched to a gene: 2. The CDR3 is CASSPGQSNEKLFF. The CDR3 DNA reads as TGTGCCAGCTCACCGGGACAGAGTAATGAAAAACTGTTTTTT. Looking up the rest from reference TRBV18 and TRBJ1-4 gives the full variable domain: NAGVMQNPRHLVRRRGQEARLRCSPMKGHSHVYWYRQLPEEGLKFMVYLQKENIIDESGMPKERFSAEFPKEGPSILRIQQVVRGDSAAYFCASSPGQSNEKLFFGSGTQLSVL.

CDR3 sequence reads: CSVRGETQYF. The CDR3 coding sequence is TGCAGCGTTCGGGGGGAGACCCAGTACTTC. The rearrangement joins TRBV29-1 to TRBJ2-5, with a possible D match to TRBD2 (6 bases). The germline V gene has CDR1 SQVTM and CDR2 ANQGSEA. The CDR3 extends over 10 amino acids. V lost 5 bases and J 5 bases, leaving 6 bases between the germline ends.